Listed here are 26 T cell receptor beta chains from one sample, sequenced in a study of T cell repertoires in cytomegalovirus infection. TCRdb fed the reads into MiXCR, producing one record per CDR3 protein. The sample has approximately 500,000 distinct CDR3 sequences, approximately 15% seen once; the top ten hold more than 20%. The sequencing sample was made of CD8+ T cells from PBMCs. The origin of the receptors is a human donor in good health (CMV status not recorded). Some clones in this sample may be carry-over from other donors' samples.

There are many counts of this clonotype. The CDR3 nucleotides are TGTGCCAGCAGTTCCGCTGGGCGGAACAATGAGCAGTTCTTC. This sequence encodes CASSSAGRNNEQFF. The chain uses TRBV6-5 and TRBJ2-1; D not certain. CDR1 is MNHEY and CDR2 is SVGAGI in the germline V gene. CDR3 length: 14 amino acids. The ends were cut back, 4 bases at V and 5 bases at J, with 12 bases in the middle.

In this sample, this clonotype turned up a few times. The chain is built from TRBV29-1 and TRBJ2-7; D gene unclear. The germline gives CDR1 SQVTM, CDR2 ANQGSEA. The CDR3 sequence is 14 residues long. V was cut by 0 bases and J by 0 bases, with 9 bases left in between. The CDR3, as DNA: TGCAGCGTTGAAGAAAACAGCAGCTCCTACGAGCAGTACTTC. Protein sequence: CSVEENSSSYEQYF.

This clonotype was seen ten or more times. The V call is TRBV6-1, the J call TRBJ2-3, with unresolved D. CDR3 length: 14 amino acids. The germline CDR1 and CDR2 sequences are MNHNS and SASEGT. V was shortened by 5 bases and J by 4 bases, with 13 bases between the two germline ends. As DNA, the CDR3 is TGTGCCAGCAGTCGATTACTGCATTCAGATACGCAGTATTTT. Protein: CASSRLLHSDTQYF.

This clonotype showed up many times. The V gene is TRBV6-1, the J gene TRBJ2-2; 13 nucleotides agree with TRBD2. The CDR3 is 18 residues long. V shed 1 base, J shed 0 bases, and the junction held 2 bases outside the gene matches. Germline assignment: CDR1 MNHNS and CDR2 SASEGT. The CDR3 DNA sequence: TGTGCCAGCAGTGAAGTCGGACTAGCGGGGGCGAACACCGGGGAGCTGTTTTTT. Translating it yields CASSEVGLAGANTGELFF.

In its sample, this clonotype was seen many times. The rearrangement links TRBV28 to TRBJ2-2; 9 bases align to TRBD1. CDR1 and CDR2 (germline): MDHEN, SYDVKM. Unmatched junction bases numbered 14, after V lost 7 bases and J lost 5 bases. The CDR3 has 17 amino acids. The CDR3, as DNA: TGTGCCAGCACATATCCGGGGGACAGGGTGGAAACCGGGGAGCTGTTTTTT. Translating it yields CASTYPGDRVETGELFF.

At least ten counts were recorded for this clonotype. In DNA form, the CDR3 reads TGTGCCAGCAGCTTAGGATCAATTCAGGGCCCATCCTACGAGCAGTACTTC. Protein: CASSLGSIQGPSYEQYF. This chain links TRBV7-6 with TRBJ2-7; a weak D match, TRBD1 (5 bases). Deletions cut 1 base from V and 1 base from J, with 17 bases between. The germline V gene has CDR1 SGHVS and CDR2 FNYEAQ. The CDR3 is 17 amino acids.

This clonotype was seen ten or more times. The chain carries TRBV7-2 and TRBJ1-5; tentative D call: TRBD1 (5 bases). CDR1 is SGHTA, CDR2 FQGNSA, per germline. With 6 bases removed from V and 0 bases from J, the gap between germline ends came to 21 bases. The CDR3 loop spans 18 amino acids. The CDR3 region is CASSPTGLFPYSNQPQHF. In DNA, the CDR3 is TGTGCCAGCAGTCCTACGGGACTTTTTCCCTATAGCAATCAGCCCCAGCATTTT.

This clonotype was seen repeatedly, ten times or more. V gene TRBV4-1 combines with J gene TRBJ1-5; D is ambiguous. The CDR3 totals 14 residues. V lost 0 bases to trimming and J lost 6 bases, with 9 bases between them. Germline V gene data show CDR1 as MGHRA and CDR2 as YSYEKL. The CDR3 nucleotides read TGCGCCAGCAGCCAAGACGCCCGAGCTCAGCCCCAGCATTTT. This gives the protein CASSQDARAQPQHF.

This clonotype was recorded many times. This chain joins TRBV11-2 and TRBJ2-7, with 9 bases fitting TRBD2. The CDR3 loop spans 15 amino acids. Losses at the gene ends were 1 base for V and 3 bases for J; bases not matched to a gene: 4. CDR1 and CDR2 (germline): SGHAT, FQNNGV. CDR3 amino acids: CASSLVGLASYEQYF. CDR3 coding DNA: TGTGCCAGCAGCTTAGTTGGACTAGCGAGCTACGAGCAGTACTTC.

The chain carries TRBV19 and TRBJ2-1; 11 nucleotides match TRBD2. With V trimmed by 2 bases and J by 3 bases, 3 bases remained unmatched. CDR1 is LNHDA, CDR2 SQIVND, per germline (reference sequence). CDR3 length: 16 amino acids. Written as DNA, the CDR3 is TGTGCCAGTAGTATAACTAGCGGGAGCCTCTACAATGAGCAGTTCTTC. Protein product: CASSITSGSLYNEQFF.

This clonotype was counted at least ten times. This sequence joins TRBV7-3 and TRBJ1-2, with D uncertain. Germline CDR1 reads SGHTA; CDR2 reads FQGTGA. The germline V and J ends were trimmed by 6 bases and 10 bases, with 18 bases remaining between them. There are 13 residues in the CDR3. In DNA form, the CDR3 reads TGTGCCAGCAGACCCTCTGGGTCGACCGTCTACACCTTC. Protein: CASRPSGSTVYTF.

This clonotype has ten or more counts. The chain employs TRBV7-9 and TRBJ1-2; no reliable D call. The V gene's germline CDR1 is SEHNR and CDR2 FQNEAQ (reference sequence). The CDR3 length is 13 residues. The V end lost 5 bases, the J end lost 6 bases, and 13 bases lay between the germline ends. The CDR3 sequence: CASSQVPRDGYTF. CDR3 nucleotides: TGTGCCAGCAGCCAAGTCCCACGGGATGGCTACACCTTC.

This clonotype was observed a handful of times. This chain joins TRBV15 and TRBJ2-3; the match to TRBD2 covers 7 bases. V was clipped by 5 bases and J by 4 bases; unmatched bases: 6. The CDR3 is 14 residues long. The germline V gene encodes CDR1 LNHNV and CDR2 YYDKDF (reference sequence). DNA of the CDR3: TGTGCCACCAGCCAAAGCGGGGATTCAGATACGCAGTATTTT. Residues: CATSQSGDSDTQYF.

In this sample, this clonotype turned up many times. As DNA, the CDR3 is TGTGCCAGCAGCGGGGAGGACGTGACACGTGAGCAGTTCTTC. It translates to CASSGEDVTREQFF. The rearrangement links TRBV7-9 to TRBJ2-1; D is perhaps TRBD2 (6 bases). Germline V lookup: CDR1 SEHNR, CDR2 FQNEAQ (reference sequence). Trimming cost V 5 bases and J 9 bases, with 17 bases left between them. The CDR3 totals 14 residues.

This clonotype was counted many times. The rearrangement joins TRBV7-2 to TRBJ2-1, with D hard to call. Trimming shortened V by 6 bases and J by 4 bases, and 22 bases separated the two germline ends. From germline, CDR1 is SGHTA and CDR2 FQGNSA. The CDR3 totals 17 residues. The chain's CDR3 is CASSPTGLSPGYNEQFF. The CDR3 nucleotides are TGTGCCAGCAGTCCGACCGGGCTGTCCCCAGGTTACAATGAGCAGTTCTTC.

In this sample, this clonotype turned up many times. This sequence joins TRBV11-2 and TRBJ2-2; no firm D call. Per the germline V gene, CDR1 is SGHAT and CDR2 is FQNNGV. The CDR3 totals 13 residues. V lost 4 bases and J 10 bases, leaving 13 bases between the germline ends. The CDR3 DNA reads as TGTGCCAGCAGCTCCGACAAAGGCGCGGAGCTGTTTTTT. It codes for CASSSDKGAELFF.

This clonotype was seen at least ten times. The chain employs TRBV6-1 and TRBJ2-3; weak D call: TRBD1 (5 bases). V was cut by 4 bases and J by 1 base, with 9 bases left in between. Germline lookup yields CDR1 MNHNS and CDR2 SASEGT. The CDR3 loop spans 14 amino acids. This CDR3 is CASSVGARTDTQYF. The CDR3 nucleotides are TGTGCCAGCAGTGTTGGGGCCCGCACAGATACGCAGTATTTT.

The CDR3 is CSAKGQGVSYGYTF. The CDR3 DNA follows: TGCAGTGCAAAAGGACAGGGGGTTTCCTATGGCTACACCTTC. V and J are TRBV20-1 and TRBJ1-2, with 10 bases matching TRBD1. Trimming took 6 bases from V and 4 from J; bases not matched to a gene: 8. The CDR3 has 14 amino acids. Germline V gene sequence: CDR1 DFQATT, CDR2 SNEGSKA (reference sequence).

This clonotype was recorded a few times. The gene calls are TRBV10-3 and TRBJ2-2; 8 bases are a match to TRBD2. The CDR3 consists of 16 residues. Losses at the gene ends were 4 bases for V and 4 bases for J; bases not matched to a gene: 8. CDR1 and CDR2 (germline): ENHRY, SYGVKD. CDR3 coding DNA: TGTGCCATCAGTGGGAGCGGGAGTGAAGGCACCGGGGAGCTGTTTTTT. It codes for CAISGSGSEGTGELFF.

This clonotype was recorded at least ten times. The CDR3 DNA sequence: TGCGCCAGCAGCCAACACGCCGTAAGGACTAGCGGGGGGGCCGGGAATGAGCAGTTCTTC. This codes for CASSQHAVRTSGGAGNEQFF. The chain combines TRBV4-1 with TRBJ2-1, with 15 bases lining up with TRBD2. V trimming: 2 bases; J trimming: 7 bases; junction bases outside the gene matches: 15. The germline gives CDR1 MGHRA, CDR2 YSYEKL. The length of the CDR3 is 20 residues.

The gene calls are TRBV5-1 and TRBJ1-6; no firm D call. This CDR3 has 16 residues. CDR1 is SGHRS and CDR2 is YFSETQ in the germline V gene. With 4 bases removed from V and 5 bases from J, the gap between germline ends came to 16 bases. For the CDR3, the DNA is TGCGCCAGCAGCATCAACAAAGTTCAAGATAATTCACCCCTCCACTTT. It codes for CASSINKVQDNSPLHF.

The chain combines TRBV14 with TRBJ2-6, with D unclear. Germline V CDR1 and CDR2: SGHDN, FVKESK. This CDR3 has 16 residues. V gave up 1 base and J gave up 1 base, with 8 bases separating them. CDR3 in amino acids: CASSQALSSGANVLTF. For the CDR3, the DNA is TGTGCCAGCAGCCAAGCACTTTCTTCTGGGGCCAACGTCCTGACTTTC.

This clonotype showed up many times. The V and J genes are TRBV28 and TRBJ2-5; D remains unclear. The CDR3 length is 11 residues. In germline, CDR1 is MDHEN, CDR2 SYDVKM. Trimming removed 6 bases at V and 4 bases at J, with 6 bases between. The CDR3 is CASRSGETQYF. In DNA form, the CDR3 reads TGTGCCAGCAGATCCGGAGAGACCCAGTACTTC. The entire variable domain, with the rest obtained from reference TRBV28 and TRBJ2-5, is as follows: DVKVTQSSRYLVKRTGEKVFLECVQDMDHENMFWYRQDPGLGLRLIYFSYDVKMKEKGDIPEGYSVSREKKERFSLILESASTNQTSMYLCASRSGETQYFGPGTRLLVL.

This clonotype appeared a few times. The chain combines TRBV7-8 with TRBJ1-5; 9 positions agree with TRBD1. Looked up from germline, CDR1 is SGHVS and CDR2 is FQNEAQ. This CDR3 is built from 15 residues. Germline trimming cut 0 bases from V and 6 bases from J; bases unmatched to any gene: 3. DNA of the CDR3: TGTGCCAGCAGCTTAGCACAGGGGGCAGGTCAGCCCCAGCATTTT. Amino acid sequence: CASSLAQGAGQPQHF.

This clonotype was detected many times. Here the CDR3 DNA reads TGTGCCAGCAGCCACCGGGATAGTGACACCGGGGAGCTGTTTTTT. This codes for CASSHRDSDTGELFF. The gene calls are TRBV7-6 and TRBJ2-2; the D gene is possibly TRBD2 (5 bases). The CDR3 is 15 residues long. The ends were cut back, 5 bases at V and 3 bases at J, with 13 bases in the middle. Germline assignment: CDR1 SGHVS and CDR2 FNYEAQ.

This clonotype was seen repeatedly, ten times or more. The J gene is TRBJ1-1, the V gene TRBV2; 8 bases match TRBD1. Germline lookup yields CDR1 SNHLY and CDR2 FYNNEI. V trimming: 11 bases; J trimming: 5 bases; junction bases outside the gene matches: 4. This CDR3 is built from 11 residues. The DNA for the CDR3 is TGTGCCGACAGGGGTAGGACTGAAGCTTTCTTT. Translation gives CADRGRTEAFF.